One and the same sample provided the 9 T cell receptor beta chains below, sequenced in a study of CD8+CD57+ T cells in acquired aplastic anemia (dated 2018 in TCRdb). This sample was sequenced with an Illumina HiSeq 2000. Profiling of TCR beta VDJ combinations and CDR3 sequences used genomic DNA as the template. TCRdb redid the processing of the public reads, applying fastp at Q25 and MiXCR, and retained in-frame beta chains. One record per CDR3 amino acid sequence lists the most common genes and DNA. A total of about 40,000 distinct CDR3 sequences appear in this sample, approximately 63% of them only once. Of the sample, 59% falls within the top ten clones. Flow cytometry had shown CD8+CD57+ cell expansion in the patients selected for sequencing. Sequenced material: sorted CD4+, CD8+, or CD8+CD57+ T cells (not recorded which) from PBMCs. The source of these receptors is a human donor with aplastic anemia.

This clonotype appeared a few times. V gene TRBV15 combines with J gene TRBJ2-7, with no clear D. Germline CDR1 reads LNHNV; CDR2 reads YYDKDF (reference sequence). The CDR3 is 13 amino acids. Trimming took off 0 bases at V and 0 bases at J, with 3 bases between the two ends. The CDR3 protein is CATSRENSYEQYF. The CDR3 DNA reads as TGTGCCACCAGCAGAGAGAACTCCTACGAGCAGTACTTC.

The table lists this clonotype with a count of one. V usage is TRBV15 and J usage is TRBJ2-5, with 12 bases that match TRBD1. This CDR3 is built from 18 residues. CDR1 and CDR2 from the germline V gene are LNHNV and YYDKDF (reference sequence). V trimming: 3 bases; J trimming: 5 bases; junction bases outside the gene matches: 13. CDR3 in amino acids: CATSSLTPRDRGLETQYF. Written as DNA, the CDR3 is TGTGCCACCAGCAGCTTAACCCCCCGGGACAGGGGGCTTGAGACCCAGTACTTC.

The chain combines TRBV2 with TRBJ1-2; tentatively, D is TRBD1 (6 bases). Germline CDR1 SNHLY, CDR2 FYNNEI. This CDR3 has 13 residues. V was cut by 9 bases and J by 6 bases, with 17 bases left in between. The CDR3 coding sequence is TGTGCCAGTGGGACGGACAGAGACAATGGCTACACCTTC. It is translated as CASGTDRDNGYTF.

V gene TRBV15 combines with J gene TRBJ2-7; D is perhaps TRBD1 or TRBD2 (7 bases each). Germline V gene data show CDR1 as LNHNV and CDR2 as YYDKDF (reference sequence). The V end was cut by 8 bases, the J end by 4 bases, with 12 bases between. This CDR3 has 12 residues. DNA for the CDR3: TGTGCCACCGCCCAGGGGGGGTACGAGCAGTACTTC. This sequence encodes CATAQGGYEQYF.

The V call is TRBV29-1, the J call TRBJ2-7; TRBD1 might be the D (5 bases). Germline V lookup: CDR1 SQVTM, CDR2 ANQGSEA. V was trimmed by 6 bases and J by 0 bases, leaving 6 bases between them. This CDR3 is 11 amino acids long. CDR3 in DNA: TGCAGCGTCGACAGCTCCTACGAGCAGTACTTC. Translating gives CSVDSSYEQYF.

The chain couples TRBV9 to TRBJ2-1; the D gene is possibly TRBD2 (6 bases). With 3 bases removed from V and 9 bases from J, the gap between germline ends came to 13 bases. This CDR3 has 13 residues. Germline-derived CDR1 and CDR2 are SGDLS and YYNGEE. CDR3 loop: CASSGGTPSEQFF. In DNA form, the CDR3 reads TGTGCCAGCAGCGGCGGGACTCCCTCTGAGCAGTTCTTC.

This clonotype came up many times. The chain uses TRBV19 and TRBJ1-2; D unclear. This CDR3 has 10 amino acids. The V gene's germline CDR1 is LNHDA and CDR2 SQIVND (reference sequence). Trimming cost V 11 bases and J 7 bases, with 11 bases left between them. CDR3 region: CAAKGAGYTF. In nucleotides, the CDR3 is TGTGCCGCGAAGGGTGCTGGCTACACCTTC.

The CDR3 protein is CASSESGDEQYV. The CDR3 DNA reads as TGCGCCAGCAGTGAGTCTGGGGACGAGCAGTACGTC. The chain recombines TRBV10-2 with TRBJ2-7; D gene ambiguous. The length of the CDR3 is 12 residues. In germline, CDR1 is WSHSY, CDR2 SAAADI. Trimming removed 0 bases from V and 5 bases from J, with 5 bases in between.

The rearrangement links TRBV10-3 to TRBJ1-1; TRBD1 might be the D (6 bases). The germline V and J ends were trimmed by 5 bases and 1 base, with 8 bases remaining between them. Germline lookup yields CDR1 ENHRY and CDR2 SYGVKD. CDR3 size: 13 residues. The CDR3: CAISRQENTEAFF. The CDR3 DNA sequence: TGTGCCATCAGTCGACAGGAGAACACTGAAGCTTTCTTT.